This TCR beta chain was sequenced for a study of blood T cell repertoires in COVID-19. Study-wide background: Italy, Spain and the United States were the sources of the convalescent and acute COVID-19 samples. From T cells, B-cell-depleted T cells, or PBMCs came the material, which was cDNA or gDNA.

This CDR3 is built from 13 residues. Germline loops: CDR1 GTSNPN, CDR2 SVGIG (reference sequence). Trimming shortened V by 3 bases and J by 10 bases, and 13 bases separated the two germline ends. In the source study's methods: The assay estimated nucleated cells by amplifying reference gene primers. Sequencing used immunoSEQ multiplex PCR; TCRdb keeps in-frame clones, though not all of them. The V and J calls and clone size are taken from that table; D and trimming were inferred from the DNA. The table records 75,000 to 100,000 clones, around 80% of them present only once. This chain links TRBV30 with TRBJ1-6; a weak D match, TRBD1 (6 bases). The sample comprised peripheral blood. The clonotype comes from a man between 50 and 59 years old with active or convalescent COVID-19. This chain's CDR3 is CAWSLQGQSPLHF. CDR3 bases: TGTGCCTGGAGCTTACAGGGCCAGTCACCCCTCCACTTT.